This TCR beta chain was recovered during a study of blood T cell repertoires in COVID-19. Sequencing was performed with immunoSEQ multiplex PCR; in TCRdb, only in-frame clones are kept and a portion is missing. The repertoire holds 250,000 to 350,000 clones, with roughly 90% as singletons. The sample holds a few counts of this clone. V trimming: 7 bases; J trimming: 4 bases; junction bases outside the gene matches: 6. Per germline, CDR1 SNHLY and CDR2 FYNNEI. CDR3 length: 14 residues. This TCR derives from a man younger than 35 with active or convalescent COVID-19. Sequencing used peripheral blood. The rearrangement joins TRBV2 to TRBJ1-5; 8 bases align to TRBD1. The DNA for the CDR3 is TGTGCCAGCAATGACAGGGGACGAAATCAGCCCCAGCATTTT. Its protein product is CASNDRGRNQPQHF. Supplemented by reference TRBV2 and TRBJ1-5, the full variable domain reads EPEVTQTPSHQVTQMGQEVILRCVPISNHLYFYWYRQILGQKVEFLVSFYNNEISEKSEIFDDQFSVERPDGSNFTLKIRSTKLEDSAMYFCASNDRGRNQPQHFGDGTRLSIL.